Ten or more counts support the clone carrying this T cell receptor beta chain. Its target is not known. This specimen comes from a study of identical twins. Study-wide findings and caveats: In zero-insertion analyses, partial confounding could arise from invariant MAIT and iNKT cells.

TCRdb reanalysed the 5' RACE reads using MiXCR and keeps one entry per CDR3 protein. The sample has about 530,000 distinct CDR3 sequences; about a fifth are singletons. The V end was cut by 0 bases, the J end by 3 bases, with 10 bases between. Germline V gene lookup returns CDR1 KGHDR and CDR2 SFDVKD. CDR3 length: 15 amino acids. The sample was also linked to a second study, of yellow fever vaccine responses in identical twins. That study adds: Twins' vaccine T cell responses reportedly seemed partly convergent and partly personalized.

The sample was CD4+ T cells sorted from blood. V gene TRBV24-1 combines with J gene TRBJ2-5; D is unclear. The sequence was collected from a woman in her late teens or twenties in good health. CDR3 sequence reads: CATSDLVGREETQYF. The CDR3, as DNA: TGTGCCACCAGTGATTTGGTTGGCAGAGAAGAGACCCAGTACTTC.